This entry concerns a single T cell receptor beta chain. The sample originates from a study of blood T cell repertoires in COVID-19. Study overall: The United States, Italy and Spain were the sources of the acute and convalescent COVID-19 samples. The cDNA or gDNA used as material had been derived from T cells, B-cell-depleted T cells, or PBMCs.

Germline V gives CDR1 MNHEY, CDR2 SMNVEV (reference sequence). The length of the CDR3 is 15 residues. V lost 7 bases and J 0 bases, leaving 10 bases between the germline ends. As originally analysed: Cell counts per sample came from amplifying reference gene primers. Clones were sequenced by immunoSEQ multiplex PCR, and TCRdb holds only the in-frame ones, with some missing. Clone size and V and J calls were adopted from that table, with D and trimming inferred from the DNA. The profile shows 200,000 to 250,000 clones, around 80% of them singletons. The TCR sequence derives from a man aged 50-59 years with active or convalescent COVID-19. This chain connects TRBV27 to TRBJ2-6; D perhaps matches TRBD1 (6 bases). Sequences were obtained from peripheral blood. Here the CDR3 DNA reads TGTGCCAGCAAGAGGACAGACTCTGGGGCCAACGTCCTGACTTTC. This sequence encodes CASKRTDSGANVLTF.